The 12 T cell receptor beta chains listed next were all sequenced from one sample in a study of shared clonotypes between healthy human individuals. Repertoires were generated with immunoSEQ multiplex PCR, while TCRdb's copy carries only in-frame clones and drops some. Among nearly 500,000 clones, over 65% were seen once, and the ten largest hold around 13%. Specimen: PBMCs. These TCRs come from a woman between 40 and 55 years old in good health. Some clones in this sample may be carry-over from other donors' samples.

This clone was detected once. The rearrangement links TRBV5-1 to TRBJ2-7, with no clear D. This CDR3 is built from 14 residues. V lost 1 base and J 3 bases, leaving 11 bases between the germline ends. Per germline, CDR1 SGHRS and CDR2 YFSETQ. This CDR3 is CASSLIEQNYEQYF. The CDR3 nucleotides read TGCGCCAGCAGCTTGATCGAACAGAACTACGAGCAGTACTTC.

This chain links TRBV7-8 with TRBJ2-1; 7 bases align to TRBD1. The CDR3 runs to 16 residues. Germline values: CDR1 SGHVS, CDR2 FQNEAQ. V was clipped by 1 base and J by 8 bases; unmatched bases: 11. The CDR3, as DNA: TGTGCCAGCAGCTTAGGCGCCGGGACAGTTTCGGATGAGCAGTTCTTC. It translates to CASSLGAGTVSDEQFF.

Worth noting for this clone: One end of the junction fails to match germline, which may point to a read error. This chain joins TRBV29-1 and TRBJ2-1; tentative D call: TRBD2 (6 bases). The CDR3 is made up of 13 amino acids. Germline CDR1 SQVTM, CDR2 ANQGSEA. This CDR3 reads CSARSIPSVERFF. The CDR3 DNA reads TGCAGCGCCCGGAGCATCCCTAGCGTTGAGCGGTTCTTC.

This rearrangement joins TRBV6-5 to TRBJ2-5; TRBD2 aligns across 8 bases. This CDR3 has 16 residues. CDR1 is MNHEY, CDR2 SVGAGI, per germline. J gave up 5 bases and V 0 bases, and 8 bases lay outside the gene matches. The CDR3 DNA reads TGTGCCAGCAGTTACTCACCGGGAGGGCAGAGGGAGACCCAGTACTTC. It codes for CASSYSPGGQRETQYF.

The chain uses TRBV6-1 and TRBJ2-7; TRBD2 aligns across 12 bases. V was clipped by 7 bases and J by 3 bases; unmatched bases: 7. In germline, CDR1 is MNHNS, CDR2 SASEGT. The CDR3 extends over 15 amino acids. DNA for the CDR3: TGTGCCAGCATTCGACTAGCGGGAGTTAGCTACGAGCAGTACTTC. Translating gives CASIRLAGVSYEQYF.

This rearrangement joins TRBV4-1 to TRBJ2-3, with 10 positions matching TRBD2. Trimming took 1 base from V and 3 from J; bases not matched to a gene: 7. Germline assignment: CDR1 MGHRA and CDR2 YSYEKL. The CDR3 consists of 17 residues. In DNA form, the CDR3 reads TGCGCCAGCAGCCAAGCTTTACTAGCGGGATTTACAGATACGCAGTATTTT. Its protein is CASSQALLAGFTDTQYF.

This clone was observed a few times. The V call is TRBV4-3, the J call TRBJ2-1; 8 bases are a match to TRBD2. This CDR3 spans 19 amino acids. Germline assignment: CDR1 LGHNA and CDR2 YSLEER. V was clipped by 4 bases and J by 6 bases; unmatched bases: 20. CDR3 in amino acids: CASSLYWGSGALIRNEQFF. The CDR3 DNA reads TGCGCCAGCAGCCTCTACTGGGGTAGCGGGGCCCTTATACGCAATGAGCAGTTCTTC.

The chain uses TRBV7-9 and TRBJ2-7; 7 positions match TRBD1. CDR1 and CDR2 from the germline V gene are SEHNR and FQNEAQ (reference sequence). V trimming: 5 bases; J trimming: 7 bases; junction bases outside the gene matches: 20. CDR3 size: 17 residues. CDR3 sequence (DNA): TGTGCCAGCAGCCCCACGCCCCTAGGGGGCCCCGGGCAGGAGCAGTACTTC. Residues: CASSPTPLGGPGQEQYF.

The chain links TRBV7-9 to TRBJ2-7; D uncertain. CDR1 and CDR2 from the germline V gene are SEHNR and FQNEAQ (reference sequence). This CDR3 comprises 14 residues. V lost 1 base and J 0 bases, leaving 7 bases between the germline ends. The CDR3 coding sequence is TGTGCCAGCAGCTTAGGAGTTTCCTCCTACGAGCAGTACTTC. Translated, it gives CASSLGVSSYEQYF.

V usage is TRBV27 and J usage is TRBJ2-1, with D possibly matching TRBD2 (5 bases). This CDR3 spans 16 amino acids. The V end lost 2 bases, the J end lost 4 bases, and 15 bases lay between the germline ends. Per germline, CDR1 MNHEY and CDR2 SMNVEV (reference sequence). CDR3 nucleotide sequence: TGTGCCAGCAGTTTAAGAGGGCTAAACCGTTACAATGAGCAGTTCTTC. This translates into CASSLRGLNRYNEQFF.

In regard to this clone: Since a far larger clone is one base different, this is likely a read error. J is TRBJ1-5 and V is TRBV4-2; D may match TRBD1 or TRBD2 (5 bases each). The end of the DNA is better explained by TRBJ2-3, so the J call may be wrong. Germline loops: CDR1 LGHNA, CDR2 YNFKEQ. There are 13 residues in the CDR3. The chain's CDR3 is CASSQGDGQPQYF. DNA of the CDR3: TGTGCCAGCAGCCAAGGGGACGGTCAGCCCCAGTATTTT.

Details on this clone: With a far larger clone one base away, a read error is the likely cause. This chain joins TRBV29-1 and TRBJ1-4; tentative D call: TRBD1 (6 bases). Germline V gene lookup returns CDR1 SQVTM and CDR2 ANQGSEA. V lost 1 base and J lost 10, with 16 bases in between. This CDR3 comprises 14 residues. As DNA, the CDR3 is TGCAGCGTTGAAGCGGTGGGGGGCGTTGGAAAACTGTTTTTT. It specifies CSVEAVGGVGKLFF.